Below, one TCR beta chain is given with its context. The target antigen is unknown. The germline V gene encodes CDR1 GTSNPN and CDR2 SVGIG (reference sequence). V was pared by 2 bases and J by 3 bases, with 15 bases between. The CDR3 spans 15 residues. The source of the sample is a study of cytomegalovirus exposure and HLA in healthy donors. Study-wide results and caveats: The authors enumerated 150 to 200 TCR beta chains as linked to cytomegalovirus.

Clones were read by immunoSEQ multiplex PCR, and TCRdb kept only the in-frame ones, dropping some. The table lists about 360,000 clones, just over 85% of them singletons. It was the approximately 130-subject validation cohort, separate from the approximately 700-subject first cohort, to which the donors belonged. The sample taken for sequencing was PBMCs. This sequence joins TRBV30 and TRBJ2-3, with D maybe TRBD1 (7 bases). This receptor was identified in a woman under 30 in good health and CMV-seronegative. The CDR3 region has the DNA TGTGCCTGGAGTTCTGGACAGGAGGGAACAGATACGCAGTATTTT. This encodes CAWSSGQEGTDTQYF.